This T cell receptor (beta chain) was profiled in a study of T cell responses to AZD1222 COVID-19 vaccine. Across the study: Whether given at about 4 or about 12 weeks, second doses were pooled. Broader study findings: Researchers took repertoire samples only after the peak T cell response had come.

TCRdb's copy holds only in-frame clones and misses some; the assay was immunoSEQ multiplex PCR. The table records approximately 120,000 clones, 70% to 90% of them present only once. Trimming shortened V by 1 base and J by 0 bases, and 10 bases separated the two germline ends. Germline values: CDR1 LGHNA, CDR2 YNFKEQ. This CDR3 spans 16 amino acids. Points on this clone: Its antigen is unidentified.

The TCR originated in an adult in good health. The material was peripheral blood, obtained on day 0 of AZD1222 vaccination. This chain uses TRBV4-2 with TRBJ2-1; D call uncertain. CDR3 amino acids: CASSQGGGNSYNEQFF. The CDR3 DNA reads TGTGCCAGCAGCCAAGGCGGCGGAAACTCCTACAATGAGCAGTTCTTC.